The 24 T cell receptor beta chains reported below all come from one sample, sequenced in a study of blood T cell repertoires in COVID-19. Clones were read by immunoSEQ multiplex PCR, and TCRdb kept only the in-frame ones, dropping some. The sample carries approximately 140,000 clones, around nine tenths recorded once. Source material: PBMCs or T cells enriched from blood (not recorded which). The receptors here all came from a woman aged 30 to 39 with acute COVID-19.

The chain links TRBV7-9 to TRBJ1-1; 7 bases fit TRBD1. This CDR3 has 14 residues. V lost 4 bases and J lost 5; bases outside the gene matches: 7. Germline V gene lookup returns CDR1 SEHNR and CDR2 FQNEAQ (reference sequence). The CDR3, as DNA: TGTGCCAGCAGCTCTGGGACAGCGGAAACTGAAGCTTTCTTT. Translation gives CASSSGTAETEAFF. Complete variable domain (other parts from reference TRBV7-9 and TRBJ1-1): DTGVSQNPRHKITKRGQNVTFRCDPISEHNRLYWYRQTLGQGPEFLTYFQNEAQLEKSRLLSDRFSAERPKGSFSTLEIQRTEQGDSAMYLCASSSGTAETEAFFGQGTRLTVV.

The V gene is TRBV6-5, the J gene TRBJ2-5; the match to TRBD2 covers 8 bases. Per germline, CDR1 MNHEY and CDR2 SVGAGI. Trimming removed 0 bases from V and 2 bases from J; junction bases left unmatched: 5. This CDR3 contains 16 residues. CDR3 sequence: CASSYSRGTRQETQYF. The CDR3 DNA follows: TGTGCCAGCAGTTACTCGCGCGGGACTAGACAAGAGACCCAGTACTTC.

This clone was seen once. The gene calls are TRBV19 and TRBJ1-5; tentative D call: TRBD1 (6 bases). Germline lookup yields CDR1 LNHDA and CDR2 SQIVND (reference sequence). The V end lost 3 bases, the J end lost 5 bases, and 11 bases lay between the germline ends. The length of the CDR3 is 14 residues. CDR3 bases: TGTGCCAGTAGTATGGGGCAGGGGTATCAGCCCCAGCATTTT. It specifies CASSMGQGYQPQHF.

The genes are TRBV4-3 and TRBJ2-1, with D perhaps matching TRBD2 (5 bases). Germline V gives CDR1 LGHNA, CDR2 YSLEER. There are 16 residues in the CDR3. V shed 1 base and J shed 9 bases, with 19 bases lying between them. For the CDR3, the DNA is TGCGCCAGCAGCCAAGTCGAGGGTAATACTTATAGTGAGCAGTTCTTC. This gives the protein CASSQVEGNTYSEQFF.

The genes are TRBV7-2 and TRBJ2-5; no clear D. CDR3 length: 13 residues. V dropped 1 base and J dropped 5 bases, with 8 bases sitting between them. Germline loops: CDR1 SGHTA, CDR2 FQGNSA. CDR3 DNA sequence: TGTGCCAGCAGCTTAGAGAGAGAGGAGACCCAGTACTTC. This translates into CASSLEREETQYF.

The chain links TRBV15 to TRBJ1-2; 8 bases agree with TRBD1. The CDR3 loop spans 12 amino acids. CDR1 is LNHNV, CDR2 YYDKDF, per germline (reference sequence). V lost 8 bases and J lost 5; bases outside the gene matches: 4. The CDR3, as DNA: TGTGCCACCGAGGGACAGGAGTATGGCTACACCTTC. Its protein is CATEGQEYGYTF.

The count of this clone is one. This chain uses TRBV7-2 with TRBJ2-1; tentatively, D is TRBD1 (5 bases). Per germline, CDR1 SGHTA and CDR2 FQGNSA. The CDR3 covers 14 residues. Trimming shortened V by 5 bases and J by 5 bases, and 13 bases separated the two germline ends. The CDR3 DNA reads TGTGCCAGCAGCCCACCCAGGGAACACAATGAGCAGTTCTTC. Translating it yields CASSPPREHNEQFF.

This rearrangement joins TRBV10-3 to TRBJ2-2, with D possibly being TRBD2 (5 bases). The CDR3 loop spans 14 amino acids. CDR1 is ENHRY, CDR2 SYGVKD, per germline. Trimming cost V 6 bases and J 4 bases, with 12 bases left between them. CDR3 protein: CAIRTTATTGELFF. CDR3 bases: TGTGCCATCAGGACTACCGCCACCACCGGGGAGCTGTTTTTT.

V gene TRBV7-6 combines with J gene TRBJ2-5; D gene unclear. Trimming cost V 6 bases and J 4 bases, with 12 bases left between them. Looked up from germline, CDR1 is SGHVS and CDR2 is FNYEAQ. CDR3 length equals 13 residues. CDR3 sequence reads: CASRNQEGETQYF. The CDR3 nucleotides are TGTGCCAGCAGGAACCAGGAAGGAGAGACCCAGTACTTC.

The chain joins TRBV6-2 or TRBV6-3 to TRBJ1-2, with TRBD1 as a possible D gene (5 bases). The CDR3 is 11 residues long. Germline V gene sequence: CDR1 MNHEY, CDR2 SVGEGT. V was pared by 6 bases and J by 5 bases, with 7 bases between. The CDR3 spells CASSGGYGYTF. CDR3 nucleotide sequence: TGTGCCAGCAGCGGGGGGTATGGCTACACCTTC.

The chain uses TRBV30 and TRBJ1-4, with D tentatively TRBD1 (5 bases). The germline V gene has CDR1 GTSNPN and CDR2 SVGIG (reference sequence). V was cut by 1 base and J by 0 bases, with 9 bases left in between. The CDR3 sequence is 15 residues long. CDR3 in amino acids: CAWSEGDTTNEKLFF. CDR3 DNA sequence: TGTGCCTGGAGTGAAGGGGATACAACTAATGAAAAACTGTTTTTT.

The chain carries TRBV7-2 and TRBJ2-3; D is uncertain. V was clipped by 2 bases and J by 6 bases, with 6 bases between them. The CDR3 loop spans 12 amino acids. Looked up from germline, CDR1 is SGHTA and CDR2 is FQGNSA. The CDR3 bases are TGTGCCAGCAGCTTACGTAGCGATACGCAGTATTTT. Translating gives CASSLRSDTQYF.

J is TRBJ2-1 and V is TRBV3-1 (or the pseudogene TRBV3-2); D is perhaps TRBD2 (5 bases). Trimming took 4 bases from V and 10 from J, leaving 11 bases between them. Germline CDR1 and CDR2: LGHDT and YNNKEL (reference sequence). This CDR3 region has 12 residues. The CDR3 is CASSPGWREQFF. CDR3 nucleotide sequence: TGTGCCAGCAGCCCCGGTTGGAGGGAGCAGTTCTTC.

This chain joins TRBV6-2 or TRBV6-3 and TRBJ2-3, with TRBD1 matching 7 bases. V gave up 6 bases and J gave up 4 bases; unmatched junction bases: 7. Germline CDR1 is MNHEY and CDR2 is SVGEGT. The CDR3 spans 14 residues. As DNA, the CDR3 is TGTGCCAGCAGCGAACAGGGGTTTCCAGATACGCAGTATTTT. It translates to CASSEQGFPDTQYF.

This chain links TRBV6-5 with TRBJ1-1, with no clear D. V dropped 0 bases and J dropped 5 bases, with 13 bases sitting between them. There are 15 residues in the CDR3. From germline, CDR1 is MNHEY and CDR2 SVGAGI. The CDR3 here is CASSYSQNSRTEAFF. CDR3 coding DNA: TGTGCCAGCAGTTACTCCCAAAACAGTCGAACTGAAGCTTTCTTT.

The CDR3 reads CASSLARGSTDTQYF. The CDR3 DNA is TGTGCCAGCAGCTTAGCCCGCGGGAGCACAGATACGCAGTATTTT. The chain combines TRBV7-2 with TRBJ2-3; TRBD2 might be the D (5 bases). Germline V CDR1 and CDR2: SGHTA, FQGNSA. This CDR3 comprises 15 residues. Trimming pared 0 bases from V and 0 bases from J, leaving 7 bases between.

V gene TRBV6-5 combines with J gene TRBJ2-1, with 9 nucleotides matching TRBD2. The CDR3 spans 16 residues. Germline loops: CDR1 MNHEY, CDR2 SVGAGI. Trimming removed 4 bases from V and 9 bases from J; junction bases left unmatched: 13. CDR3 bases: TGTGCCAGCAGTTTGTCTATTGGTAGCGGGAGAACTGAGCAGTTCTTC. Protein: CASSLSIGSGRTEQFF.

The chain uses TRBV5-1 and TRBJ2-2; TRBD1 matches 10 bases. Germline-derived CDR1 and CDR2 are SGHRS and YFSETQ. This CDR3 region has 19 residues. J lost 4 bases, V lost 0 bases, and 12 bases had no gene match. In DNA, the CDR3 is TGCGCCAGCAGCTTGGTAGGAGACAGGGGGCAATCACTCACCGGGGAGCTGTTTTTT. It is translated as CASSLVGDRGQSLTGELFF.

The chain employs TRBV3-1 (or the pseudogene TRBV3-2) and TRBJ2-2, with unresolved D. Trimming took off 1 base at V and 7 bases at J, with 7 bases between the two ends. This CDR3 is 13 amino acids long. The germline CDR1 and CDR2 sequences are LGHDT and YNNKEL (reference sequence). In DNA, the CDR3 is TGTGCCAGCAGCCAAGTTCGTAGCGGGGAGCTGTTTTTT. Translating gives CASSQVRSGELFF.

The genes are TRBV7-2 and TRBJ2-2, with D possibly matching TRBD2 (5 bases). This CDR3 region has 13 residues. Trimming left V 4 bases short and J 7 bases short, with 10 bases between. CDR1 is SGHTA and CDR2 is FQGNSA in the germline V gene. CDR3 protein: CASSSSRGGELFF. The CDR3 DNA reads as TGTGCCAGCAGCTCCAGCCGGGGCGGGGAGCTGTTTTTT.

V usage is TRBV19 and J usage is TRBJ2-1, with 9 bases fitting TRBD2. The V and J ends lost 7 bases and 7 bases, in that order; junction bases with no gene match: 20. Germline V gene data show CDR1 as LNHDA and CDR2 as SQIVND (reference sequence). The CDR3 extends over 18 amino acids. The CDR3 loop is CASTTPSGRLSVRNEQFF. CDR3 DNA: TGTGCCAGTACCACTCCCAGCGGGAGGCTTTCAGTTAGAAATGAGCAGTTCTTC.

In DNA form, the CDR3 reads TGTGCCAGCAGCCCAGACACCGGGACAGGCTTCTATGGCTACACCTTC. The encoded protein is CASSPDTGTGFYGYTF. The V gene is TRBV7-3, the J gene TRBJ1-2; 8 positions agree with TRBD1. Unmatched junction bases numbered 12, after V lost 5 bases and J lost 4 bases. This CDR3 is built from 16 residues. Germline CDR1 SGHTA, CDR2 FQGTGA.

The rearrangement joins TRBV6-5 to TRBJ2-4, with D perhaps TRBD2 (7 bases). The V end lost 7 bases, the J end lost 5 bases, and 12 bases lay between the germline ends. The germline V gene encodes CDR1 MNHEY and CDR2 SVGAGI. This CDR3 contains 13 residues. CDR3 nucleotides: TGTGCCAGCATCGGGGGGCTCCAAAACATTCAGTACTTC. Translating it yields CASIGGLQNIQYF.

The chain joins TRBV5-5 to TRBJ2-3; no reliable D call. The germline V gene encodes CDR1 SGHKS and CDR2 YYEKEE (reference sequence). The CDR3 length is 14 residues. Trimming took 4 bases from V and 2 from J, leaving 11 bases between them. The CDR3 region has the DNA TGTGCCAGCAGCAGAAGCACAGACACAGATACGCAGTATTTT. The encoded protein is CASSRSTDTDTQYF.